These 27 T cell receptor beta chains came from one sample sequenced in a study of blood T cell repertoires in COVID-19. The method was immunoSEQ multiplex PCR; TCRdb's version includes in-frame clones alone and lacks a portion of them. The sample lists some 80,000 clones; 70% to 80% were seen once. Sequencing input: peripheral blood. All receptors derive from a woman older than 75 with active or convalescent COVID-19.

The chain employs TRBV5-6 and TRBJ2-4; 8 nucleotides line up with TRBD2. Germline V gene sequence: CDR1 SGHDT, CDR2 YYEEEE. V lost 4 bases, J lost 8 bases, and 8 bases stayed unmatched. The CDR3 has 14 residues. CDR3 sequence reads: CASSLVGREDIQYF. Written as DNA, the CDR3 is TGTGCCAGCAGCCTGGTGGGGCGGGAGGACATTCAGTACTTC.

This CDR3 reads CASSQGLSGNTIYF. In DNA form, the CDR3 reads TGTGCCAGCTCCCAGGGTTTGTCTGGAAACACCATATATTTT. The rearrangement joins TRBV18 to TRBJ1-3; D possibly corresponds to TRBD1 (5 bases). V gave up 6 bases and J gave up 1 base, with 10 bases separating them. Looked up from germline, CDR1 is KGHSH and CDR2 is LQKENI. The CDR3 is 14 residues long. Together with reference TRBV18 and TRBJ1-3, the CDR3 gives the full variable domain: NAGVMQNPRHLVRRRGQEARLRCSPMKGHSHVYWYRQLPEEGLKFMVYLQKENIIDESGMPKERFSAEFPKEGPSILRIQQVVRGDSAAYFCASSQGLSGNTIYFGEGSWLTVV.

This chain links TRBV7-9 with TRBJ2-7, with D unresolved. Germline V gives CDR1 SEHNR, CDR2 FQNEAQ (reference sequence). The length of the CDR3 is 11 residues. V lost 6 bases to trimming and J lost 3 bases, with 6 bases between them. The CDR3 DNA follows: TGTGCCAGCAGTTACAACTACGAGCAGTACTTC. Its translation: CASSYNYEQYF.

The gene calls are TRBV7-7 and TRBJ2-3, with TRBD1 matching over 10 bases. V shed 4 bases, J shed 3 bases, and the junction held 4 bases outside the gene matches. Per the germline V gene, CDR1 is SSHAT and CDR2 is FNYEAQ (reference sequence). The length of the CDR3 is 15 residues. Written as DNA, the CDR3 is TGTGCCAGCAGCTCGACAGGGGGCGGGACAGATACGCAGTATTTT. Encoded protein: CASSSTGGGTDTQYF.

This clone has only a few counts. This chain joins TRBV6-2 or TRBV6-3 and TRBJ1-5; D is unclear. Trimming took 2 bases from V and 2 from J, leaving 4 bases between them. Germline CDR1 is MNHEY and CDR2 is SVGEGT. This CDR3 spans 13 amino acids. CDR3 loop: CASSYIGNQPQHF. The CDR3 region has the DNA TGTGCCAGCAGTTACATAGGCAATCAGCCCCAGCATTTT.

By sample share, this clone is medium-sized. The gene calls are TRBV13 and TRBJ2-1; 7 nucleotides agree with TRBD2. The CDR3 sequence is 15 residues long. V lost 6 bases to trimming and J lost 1 base; unmatched junction nucleotides: 6. Germline V gene lookup returns CDR1 PRHDT and CDR2 FYEKMQ (reference sequence). This CDR3 reads CASSPPSGSYNEQFF. The DNA for the CDR3 is TGTGCCAGCAGTCCGCCTAGCGGATCCTACAATGAGCAGTTCTTC.

The rearrangement uses TRBV10-3 and TRBJ2-1; D gene unclear. Germline V gene sequence: CDR1 ENHRY, CDR2 SYGVKD. This CDR3 spans 11 amino acids. Trimming removed 8 bases from V and 1 base from J, with 3 bases in between. DNA of the CDR3: TGTGCCATCGAGTCCTACAATGAGCAGTTCTTC. Its protein is CAIESYNEQFF.

This clone was seen only once. The V and J genes are TRBV18 and TRBJ2-3; perhaps TRBD1 as D (5 bases). Germline lookup yields CDR1 KGHSH and CDR2 LQKENI. Trimming took off 2 bases at V and 1 base at J, with 13 bases between the two ends. CDR3 length equals 16 residues. This chain's CDR3 is CASSPTSGWGTDTQYF. The CDR3 coding sequence is TGTGCCAGCTCACCAACCTCAGGGTGGGGCACAGATACGCAGTATTTT.

The V call is TRBV19, the J call TRBJ1-5; TRBD1 matches 10 bases. CDR1 is LNHDA, CDR2 SQIVND, per germline (reference sequence). This CDR3 has 13 residues. J lost 5 bases, V lost 8 bases, and 3 bases had no gene match. In nucleotides, the CDR3 is TGTGCCAGTGCGACAGGGGGCGATCAGCCCCAGCATTTT. Translated: CASATGGDQPQHF. Complete variable domain (other parts from reference TRBV19 and TRBJ1-5): DGGITQSPKYLFRKEGQNVTLSCEQNLNHDAMYWYRQDPGQGLRLIYYSQIVNDFQKGDIAEGYSVSREKKESFPLTVTSAQKNPTAFYLCASATGGDQPQHFGDGTRLSIL.

This clone was counted a few times. The V gene is TRBV20-1, the J gene TRBJ2-2; possible D gene TRBD1, 6 bases. The CDR3 extends over 11 amino acids. Germline CDR1 reads DFQATT; CDR2 reads SNEGSKA (reference sequence). The CDR3 spells CRARGDGELFF. CDR3 sequence (DNA): TGCAGGGCCAGGGGTGACGGGGAGCTGTTTTTT.

This clone was observed a single time. The V call is TRBV29-1, the J call TRBJ2-7, with 9 positions matching TRBD1. V lost 4 bases, J lost 1 base, and 5 bases stayed unmatched. Germline CDR1 reads SQVTM; CDR2 reads ANQGSEA. The CDR3 extends over 14 amino acids. In DNA, the CDR3 is TGCAGCGTTGTACGAGACAGGGGGTCCTACGAGCAGTACTTC. Translation: CSVVRDRGSYEQYF.

The genes are TRBV28 and TRBJ1-2, with D possibly TRBD1 on 5 matching bases. V was clipped by 5 bases and J by 2 bases, with 12 bases between them. Germline-derived CDR1 and CDR2 are MDHEN and SYDVKM. The CDR3 is 14 residues long. The CDR3 loop is CASSPPGENYGYTF. CDR3 coding DNA: TGTGCCAGCAGTCCCCCGGGGGAGAACTATGGCTACACCTTC.

The chain couples TRBV9 to TRBJ1-2; TRBD1 agrees at 9 bases. The CDR3 contains 16 residues. The germline V gene encodes CDR1 SGDLS and CDR2 YYNGEE. V shed 0 bases and J 7 bases; nucleotides not matched to a gene: 10. This CDR3 reads CASSVGAGTGSLGYTF. CDR3 in DNA: TGTGCCAGCAGCGTAGGGGCCGGGACAGGGTCTCTTGGCTACACCTTC.

As DNA, the CDR3 is TGTGCCAGCAGCTTAAGCGGGGGCCGGGCAGAGACCCAGTACTTC. Translated, it gives CASSLSGGRAETQYF. This chain connects TRBV7-2 to TRBJ2-5; 8 nucleotides match TRBD2. V dropped 2 bases and J dropped 4; count of bases not matched to a gene: 6. The CDR3 is made up of 15 amino acids. CDR1 SGHTA and CDR2 FQGNSA come from the germline V gene.

The gene calls are TRBV27 and TRBJ2-3; 11 bases match TRBD2. V lost 1 base, J lost 0 bases, and 3 bases stayed unmatched. Germline assignment: CDR1 MNHEY and CDR2 SMNVEV (reference sequence). This CDR3 is 17 amino acids long. CDR3 loop: CASSLLLAGDSTDTQYF. In DNA form, the CDR3 reads TGTGCCAGCAGTTTATTACTAGCGGGAGACAGCACAGATACGCAGTATTTT.

There are a few counts of this clone. The chain combines TRBV5-1 with TRBJ2-2; 7 bases agree with TRBD2. The germline gives CDR1 SGHRS, CDR2 YFSETQ. The V and J ends lost 2 bases and 2 bases, in that order; junction bases with no gene match: 3. This CDR3 spans 15 amino acids. CDR3 sequence reads: CASSFSGPNTGELFF. The DNA of the CDR3 is TGCGCCAGCAGCTTTAGCGGGCCCAACACCGGGGAGCTGTTTTTT.

This chain uses TRBV25-1 with TRBJ2-7; D might be TRBD2 (6 bases). The CDR3 covers 17 residues. Germline CDR1 is MGHDK and CDR2 is SYGVNS. V was trimmed by 8 bases and J by 5 bases, leaving 28 bases between them. The CDR3: CASGTLILGRLVHEQYF. CDR3 in DNA: TGTGCCAGCGGTACTTTAATCCTAGGAAGACTAGTCCACGAGCAGTACTTC.

V is TRBV10-2 and J is TRBJ2-1; the match to TRBD2 covers 10 bases. Germline CDR1 reads WSHSY; CDR2 reads SAAADI. After removal of 6 bases from V and 7 bases from J, the junction contained 9 bases not matched to a gene. The CDR3 runs 15 residues. The DNA of the CDR3 is TGCGCCAGCAGGAACCCTAGCGGGGGTTATAATGAGCAGTTCTTC. Its protein product is CASRNPSGGYNEQFF.

The chain couples TRBV7-3 to TRBJ2-5, with 11 nucleotides matching TRBD2. Per the germline V gene, CDR1 is SGHTA and CDR2 is FQGTGA. This CDR3 is built from 16 residues. The V segment lost 4 bases and the J segment 4 bases; nucleotides outside the gene matches: 8. The CDR3 loop is CASSYTGTSGGETQYF. CDR3 nucleotides: TGTGCCAGCAGCTACACCGGGACTAGCGGTGGAGAGACCCAGTACTTC.

This chain connects TRBV5-4 to TRBJ2-5, with D possibly matching TRBD1 (7 bases). The CDR3 contains 13 residues. The V gene's germline CDR1 is SGHNT and CDR2 YYREEE (reference sequence). The V and J ends lost 4 bases and 4 bases respectively, with 11 bases between them. CDR3 region: CASSTQGGETQYF. CDR3 in DNA: TGTGCCAGCAGCACCCAGGGGGGAGAGACCCAGTACTTC. Filled out from reference TRBV5-4 and TRBJ2-5, the complete variable domain reads ETGVTQSPTHLIKTRGQQVTLRCSSQSGHNTVSWYQQALGQGPQFIFQYYREEENGRGNFPPRFSGLQFPNYSSELNVNALELDDSALYLCASSTQGGETQYFGPGTRLLVL.

This clone has just a few counts. The J gene is TRBJ2-1, the V gene TRBV10-3, with TRBD1 matching over 9 bases. V shed 4 bases, J shed 5 bases, and the junction held 3 bases outside the gene matches. The germline gives CDR1 ENHRY, CDR2 SYGVKD. The CDR3 contains 14 residues. This CDR3 reads CAISGGTGNNEQFF. DNA of the CDR3: TGTGCCATCAGTGGGGGGACAGGGAACAATGAGCAGTTCTTC.

This CDR3 reads CASSSRTENYEQYF. CDR3 bases: TGTGCCAGCAGCTCCCGGACAGAGAACTACGAGCAGTACTTC. The J gene is TRBJ2-7, the V gene TRBV3-1 (or the pseudogene TRBV3-2); the D gene is possibly TRBD1 (6 bases). This CDR3 region has 14 residues. Germline CDR1 is LGHDT and CDR2 is YNNKEL (reference sequence). Trimming stripped 5 bases from V and 3 bases from J, with 14 bases between.

The V and J genes are TRBV10-2 and TRBJ2-5; a possible D gene is TRBD2 (5 bases). This CDR3 comprises 14 residues. V lost 6 bases, J lost 1 base, and 12 bases lay in between. Germline V gene sequence: CDR1 WSHSY, CDR2 SAAADI. The CDR3, as DNA: TGCGCCAGCAGGAGAGGGAACCTCCAAGAGACCCAGTACTTC. It translates to CASRRGNLQETQYF.

Here the CDR3 reads CASSLDYNEKLFF. The DNA for the CDR3 is TGTGCCAGCAGCTTAGACTATAATGAAAAACTGTTTTTT. V usage is TRBV7-2 and J usage is TRBJ1-4; D unresolved. The CDR3 extends over 13 amino acids. V dropped 1 base and J dropped 4 bases, with 4 bases sitting between them. Germline V gene sequence: CDR1 SGHTA, CDR2 FQGNSA.

This clone was seen a handful of times. The genes are TRBV3-1 (or the pseudogene TRBV3-2) and TRBJ2-7; 7 bases agree with TRBD2. Trimming cost V 2 bases and J 2 bases; bases outside gene matches: 6. Germline-derived CDR1 and CDR2 are LGHDT and YNNKEL (reference sequence). CDR3 size: 15 residues. DNA for the CDR3: TGTGCCAGCAGCCAAAATGAGCGGGAAACCTACGAGCAGTACTTC. Its translation is CASSQNERETYEQYF.

This CDR3 reads CASSTLGQGGANYGYTF. The CDR3 nucleotides are TGTGCCAGCAGTACCTTGGGACAGGGAGGCGCTAACTATGGCTACACCTTC. The genes are TRBV28 and TRBJ1-2, with 9 bases lining up with TRBD1. The germline CDR1 and CDR2 sequences are MDHEN and SYDVKM. CDR3 length: 17 residues. The V segment lost 5 bases and the J segment 0 bases; nucleotides outside the gene matches: 10.

This chain connects TRBV10-1 to TRBJ1-1; possibly TRBD1 for D (6 bases). CDR1 and CDR2 from the germline V gene are WNHNN and SYGVQD (reference sequence). V lost 6 bases and J 0 bases, leaving 8 bases between the germline ends. There are 13 residues in the CDR3. The CDR3 is CASSRTVNTEAFF. The CDR3 bases are TGCGCCAGCAGCCGGACAGTGAACACTGAAGCTTTCTTT.